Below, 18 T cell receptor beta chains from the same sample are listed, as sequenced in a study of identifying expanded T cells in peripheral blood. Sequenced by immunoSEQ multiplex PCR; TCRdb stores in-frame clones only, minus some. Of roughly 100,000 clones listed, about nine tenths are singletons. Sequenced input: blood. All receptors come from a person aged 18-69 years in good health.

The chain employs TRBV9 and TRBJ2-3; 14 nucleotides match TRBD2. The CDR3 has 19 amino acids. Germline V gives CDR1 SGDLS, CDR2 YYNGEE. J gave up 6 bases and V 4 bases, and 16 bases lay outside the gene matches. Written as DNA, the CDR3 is TGTGCCAGCAGCCCGAGGGGACTAGCGGGGGTACTGATTAAGGATACGCAGTATTTT. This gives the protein CASSPRGLAGVLIKDTQYF. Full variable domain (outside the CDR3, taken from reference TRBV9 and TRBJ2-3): DSGVTQTPKHLITATGQRVTLRCSPRSGDLSVYWYQQSLDQGLQFLIQYYNGEERAKGNILERFSAQQFPDLHSELNLSSLELGDSALYFCASSPRGLAGVLIKDTQYFGPGTRLTVL.

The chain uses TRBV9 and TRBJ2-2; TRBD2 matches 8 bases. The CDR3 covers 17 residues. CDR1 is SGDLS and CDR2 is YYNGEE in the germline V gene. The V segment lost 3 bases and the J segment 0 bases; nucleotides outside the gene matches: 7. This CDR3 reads CASSAPTGGSNTGELFF. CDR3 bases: TGTGCCAGCAGCGCGCCCACGGGGGGGTCGAACACCGGGGAGCTGTTTTTT.

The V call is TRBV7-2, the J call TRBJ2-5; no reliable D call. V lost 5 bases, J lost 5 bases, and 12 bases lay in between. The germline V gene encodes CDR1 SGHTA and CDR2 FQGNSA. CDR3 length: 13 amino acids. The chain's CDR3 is CASSSMPFETQYF. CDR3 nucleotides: TGTGCCAGCAGCAGCATGCCTTTTGAGACCCAGTACTTC. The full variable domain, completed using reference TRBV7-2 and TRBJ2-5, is GAGVSQSPSNKVTEKGKDVELRCDPISGHTALYWYRQSLGQGLEFLIYFQGNSAPDKSGLPSDRFSAERTGGSVSTLTIQRTQQEDSAVYLCASSSMPFETQYFGPGTRLLVL.

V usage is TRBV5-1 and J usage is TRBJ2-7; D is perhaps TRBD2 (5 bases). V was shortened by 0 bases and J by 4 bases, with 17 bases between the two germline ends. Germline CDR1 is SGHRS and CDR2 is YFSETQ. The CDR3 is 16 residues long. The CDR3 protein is CASSLEEASGAYEQYF. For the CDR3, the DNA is TGCGCCAGCAGCTTGGAGGAGGCCTCCGGAGCATACGAGCAGTACTTC.

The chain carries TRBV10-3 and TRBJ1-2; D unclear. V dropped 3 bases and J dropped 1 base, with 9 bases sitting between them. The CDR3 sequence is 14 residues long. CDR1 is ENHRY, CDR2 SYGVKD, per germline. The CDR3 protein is CAISDLGINYGYTF. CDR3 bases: TGTGCCATCAGTGACCTGGGTATTAACTATGGCTACACCTTC.

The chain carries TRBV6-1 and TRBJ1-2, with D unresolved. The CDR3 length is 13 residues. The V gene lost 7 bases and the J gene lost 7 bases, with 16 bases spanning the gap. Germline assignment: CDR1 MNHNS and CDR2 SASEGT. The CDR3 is CASNPRGRLGYTF. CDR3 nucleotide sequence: TGTGCCAGCAACCCCCGCGGGCGGCTTGGCTACACCTTC.

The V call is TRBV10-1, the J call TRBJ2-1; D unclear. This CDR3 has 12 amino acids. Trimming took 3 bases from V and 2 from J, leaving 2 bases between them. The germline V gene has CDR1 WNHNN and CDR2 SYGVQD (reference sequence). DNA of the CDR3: TGCGCCAGCAGTGATGCCTACAATGAGCAGTTCTTC. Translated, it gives CASSDAYNEQFF.

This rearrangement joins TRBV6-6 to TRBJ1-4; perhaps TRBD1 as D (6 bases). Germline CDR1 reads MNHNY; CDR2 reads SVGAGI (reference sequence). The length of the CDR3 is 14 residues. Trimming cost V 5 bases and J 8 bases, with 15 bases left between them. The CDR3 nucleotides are TGTGCCAGCAGTCCACAGGGACTTGAGGAAAAACTGTTTTTT. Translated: CASSPQGLEEKLFF.

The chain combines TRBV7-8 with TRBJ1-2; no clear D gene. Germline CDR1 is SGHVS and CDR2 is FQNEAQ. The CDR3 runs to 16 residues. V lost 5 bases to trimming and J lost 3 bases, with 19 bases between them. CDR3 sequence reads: CASSQWTRPGDYGYTF. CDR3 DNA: TGTGCCAGCAGCCAATGGACCCGACCCGGGGACTATGGCTACACCTTC.

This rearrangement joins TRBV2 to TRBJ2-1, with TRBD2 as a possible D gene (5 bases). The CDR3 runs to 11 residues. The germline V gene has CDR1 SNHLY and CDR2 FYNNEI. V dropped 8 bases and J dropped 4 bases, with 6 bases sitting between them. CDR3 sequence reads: CASGGYNEQFF. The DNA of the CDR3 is TGTGCCAGCGGAGGATACAATGAGCAGTTCTTC.

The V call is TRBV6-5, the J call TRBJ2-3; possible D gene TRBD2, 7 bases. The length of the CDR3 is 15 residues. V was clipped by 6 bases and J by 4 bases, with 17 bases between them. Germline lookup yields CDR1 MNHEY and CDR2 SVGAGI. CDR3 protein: CASREGGAGADTQYF. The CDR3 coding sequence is TGTGCCAGCAGAGAGGGGGGGGCCGGGGCAGATACGCAGTATTTT.

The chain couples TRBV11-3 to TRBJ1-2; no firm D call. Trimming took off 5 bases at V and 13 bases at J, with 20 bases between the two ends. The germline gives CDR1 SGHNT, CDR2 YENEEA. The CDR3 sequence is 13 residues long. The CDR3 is CASSRSSSEGFTF. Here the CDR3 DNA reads TGTGCCAGCAGCCGATCATCGAGCGAAGGTTTCACCTTC. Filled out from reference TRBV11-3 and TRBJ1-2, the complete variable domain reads EAGVVQSPRYKIIEKKQPVAFWCNPISGHNTLYWYLQNLGQGPELLIRYENEEAVDDSQLPKDRFSAERLKGVDSTLKIQPAELGDSAVYLCASSRSSSEGFTFGSGTRLTVV.

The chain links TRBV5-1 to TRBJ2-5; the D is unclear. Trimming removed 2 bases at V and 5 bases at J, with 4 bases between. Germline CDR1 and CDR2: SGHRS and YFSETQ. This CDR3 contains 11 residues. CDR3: CASSFGETQYF. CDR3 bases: TGCGCCAGCAGCTTTGGGGAGACCCAGTACTTC. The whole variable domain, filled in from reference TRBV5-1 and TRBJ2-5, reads KAGVTQTPRYLIKTRGQQVTLSCSPISGHRSVSWYQQTPGQGLQFLFEYFSETQRNKGNFPGRFSGRQFSNSRSEMNVSTLELGDSALYLCASSFGETQYFGPGTRLLVL.

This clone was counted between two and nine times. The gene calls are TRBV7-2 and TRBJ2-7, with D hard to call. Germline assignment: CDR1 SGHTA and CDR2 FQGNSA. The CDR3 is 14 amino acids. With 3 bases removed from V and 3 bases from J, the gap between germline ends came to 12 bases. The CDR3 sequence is CASSFRLGNYEQYF. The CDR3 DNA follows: TGTGCCAGCAGCTTCCGTTTGGGGAACTACGAGCAGTACTTC.

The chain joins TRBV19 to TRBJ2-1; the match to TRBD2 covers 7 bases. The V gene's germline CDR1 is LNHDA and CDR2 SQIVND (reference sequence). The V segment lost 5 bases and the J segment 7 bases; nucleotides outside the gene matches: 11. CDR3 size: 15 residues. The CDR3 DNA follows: TGTGCCAGTAGTCGGGGGAAGCGGGGAGGGAATGAGCAGTTCTTC. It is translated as CASSRGKRGGNEQFF.

The CDR3 DNA reads as TGTGCCAGCAGAGGTACAGGGGGGTATGGCGAGCAGTACTTC. It is translated as CASRGTGGYGEQYF. The chain is built from TRBV28 and TRBJ2-7, with TRBD1 matching over 8 bases. V was clipped by 6 bases and J by 6 bases; unmatched bases: 10. The length of the CDR3 is 14 residues. Germline V lookup: CDR1 MDHEN, CDR2 SYDVKM. The full variable domain, rest sourced from reference TRBV28 and TRBJ2-7, is DVKVTQSSRYLVKRTGEKVFLECVQDMDHENMFWYRQDPGLGLRLIYFSYDVKMKEKGDIPEGYSVSREKKERFSLILESASTNQTSMYLCASRGTGGYGEQYFGPGTRLTVT.

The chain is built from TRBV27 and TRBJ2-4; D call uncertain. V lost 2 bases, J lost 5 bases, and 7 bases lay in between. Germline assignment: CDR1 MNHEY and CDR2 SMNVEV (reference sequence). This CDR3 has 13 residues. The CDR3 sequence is CASSLGAQNIQYF. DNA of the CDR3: TGTGCCAGCAGTTTAGGCGCCCAAAACATTCAGTACTTC.

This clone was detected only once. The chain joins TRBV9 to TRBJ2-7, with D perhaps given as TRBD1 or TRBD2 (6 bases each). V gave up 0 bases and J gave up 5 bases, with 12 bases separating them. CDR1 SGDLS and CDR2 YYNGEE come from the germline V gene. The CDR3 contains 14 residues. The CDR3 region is CASSVDGGRNEQYF. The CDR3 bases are TGTGCCAGCAGCGTAGATGGGGGGCGGAACGAGCAGTACTTC.